This is a list of T cell receptor beta chains from one sample in a study of cytomegalovirus exposure and HLA in healthy donors. Method: immunoSEQ multiplex PCR; TCRdb's copy keeps in-frame clones and lacks some. The table shows roughly 150,000 clones, with around nine tenths occurring only once. The specimen sequenced was PBMCs. These receptor sequences come from a man in his late teens or twenties in good health and CMV-seronegative. Each CDR3 is given with its conserved first and last residue. D genes are given only for firm matches. Clone size is shown for a subset of rows, as once, few, many or a class of expanded clone.

clone_size: -; j_call: TRBJ2-3; d_call: -; v_call: TRBV11-2; cdr3_nt: TGTGCCAGCAGCTTCGGTTCGAAACAGGCACTTGGTACGCAGTATTTT; cdr3_aa: CASSFGSKQALGTQYF
clone_size: -; j_call: TRBJ1-2; d_call: -; v_call: TRBV29-1; cdr3_nt: TGCAGCGTCCGGGACAAAGATGGCTACACCTTC; cdr3_aa: CSVRDKDGYTF
clone_size: once; j_call: TRBJ1-1; d_call: -; v_call: TRBV5-1; cdr3_nt: TGCGCCAGCAGCCCCACAACGAGGACTGAAGCTTTCTTT; cdr3_aa: CASSPTTRTEAFF
clone_size: once; j_call: TRBJ2-7; d_call: -; v_call: TRBV2; cdr3_nt: TGTGCCAGCAGTGAGGTTTCCCAGGGGACCTACTACGAGCAGTACTTC; cdr3_aa: CASSEVSQGTYYEQYF
clone_size: -; j_call: TRBJ2-5; d_call: -; v_call: TRBV7-2; cdr3_nt: TGTGCCAGCAGCTTAGTTTCGAGCCCTCAAGAGACCCAGTACTTC; cdr3_aa: CASSLVSSPQETQYF
clone_size: -; j_call: TRBJ2-1; d_call: TRBD2; v_call: TRBV10-2; cdr3_nt: TGCGCCAGCAGTGAGTCTATCCTAGCGGGGGGGAATGAGCAGTTCTTC; cdr3_aa: CASSESILAGGNEQFF
clone_size: -; j_call: TRBJ2-3; d_call: -; v_call: TRBV27; cdr3_nt: TGTGCCAGCAGAGTAGCGCTTAGCACAGATACGCAGTATTTT; cdr3_aa: CASRVALSTDTQYF
clone_size: -; j_call: TRBJ2-1; d_call: TRBD2; v_call: TRBV11-3; cdr3_nt: TGTGCCAGCAGTTCGGAGGGTCAGCGGGAGGGCCCTCCCCATGAGCAGTTCTTC; cdr3_aa: CASSSEGQREGPPHEQFF
clone_size: -; j_call: TRBJ2-5; d_call: TRBD1; v_call: TRBV6-5; cdr3_nt: TGTGCCAGCAGGGGCGACAGGGTCACAGAGACCCAGTACTTC; cdr3_aa: CASRGDRVTETQYF
clone_size: -; j_call: TRBJ1-2; d_call: -; v_call: TRBV4-2; cdr3_nt: TGTGCCAGCAGCCAGGAGAACTATGGCTACACCTTC; cdr3_aa: CASSQENYGYTF
clone_size: -; j_call: TRBJ2-1; d_call: TRBD2; v_call: TRBV9; cdr3_nt: TGTGCCAGCAGCAGGTCAAATAGCGGGAGCGCCCGAGGTGAGCAGTTCTTC; cdr3_aa: CASSRSNSGSARGEQFF
clone_size: -; j_call: TRBJ1-2; d_call: -; v_call: TRBV28; cdr3_nt: TGTGCCAGCAGTTTTCCCACGAGGTCCCGGGACTATGGCTACACCTTC; cdr3_aa: CASSFPTRSRDYGYTF
clone_size: -; j_call: TRBJ1-1; d_call: TRBD1; v_call: TRBV7-2; cdr3_nt: TGTGCCAGCGTACAGGGGGTCATGAACACTGAAGCTTTCTTT; cdr3_aa: CASVQGVMNTEAFF
clone_size: once; j_call: TRBJ2-1; d_call: TRBD2; v_call: TRBV2; cdr3_nt: TGTGCCAGCAGTACCGGGACTAGTATCGCTGAGCAGTTCTTC; cdr3_aa: CASSTGTSIAEQFF
clone_size: -; j_call: TRBJ2-2; d_call: TRBD1; v_call: TRBV29-1; cdr3_nt: TGCAGCGTTGGGGACAGGACGGCCGGGGAGCTGTTTTTT; cdr3_aa: CSVGDRTAGELFF
clone_size: few; j_call: TRBJ2-7; d_call: TRBD1; v_call: TRBV6-5; cdr3_nt: TGTGCCAGCAGTTACAGGGACAGGGGCGAGCAGTACTTC; cdr3_aa: CASSYRDRGEQYF
clone_size: -; j_call: TRBJ2-7; d_call: -; v_call: TRBV10-3; cdr3_nt: TGTGCCATCAGTGTAGGACAGCCCTACGAGCAGTACTTC; cdr3_aa: CAISVGQPYEQYF
clone_size: -; j_call: TRBJ2-1; d_call: TRBD1; v_call: TRBV5-1; cdr3_nt: TGCGCCAGCAGCGCCGGGACAGGGGGTAATGAGCAGTTCTTC; cdr3_aa: CASSAGTGGNEQFF
clone_size: -; j_call: TRBJ1-2; d_call: -; v_call: TRBV7-8; cdr3_nt: TGTGCCAGCAGCTTAAGTACAGGGAACTATGGCTACACCTTC; cdr3_aa: CASSLSTGNYGYTF
clone_size: -; j_call: TRBJ1-2; d_call: -; v_call: TRBV28; cdr3_nt: TGTGCCAGCAGTTTAGTTGCAGGGTTTAGTGGCTACACCTTC; cdr3_aa: CASSLVAGFSGYTF
clone_size: once; j_call: TRBJ2-2; d_call: TRBD2; v_call: TRBV4-1; cdr3_nt: TGCGCTAGCAGCCAAGAGGGTTTCCGGGGGGAGAACACCGGGGAGCTGTTTTTT; cdr3_aa: CASSQEGFRGENTGELFF
clone_size: -; j_call: TRBJ2-5; d_call: -; v_call: TRBV10-3; cdr3_nt: TGTGCCATCGCCCGCTCACGGGAAGAGACCCAGTACTTC; cdr3_aa: CAIARSREETQYF
clone_size: -; j_call: TRBJ2-3; d_call: TRBD1; v_call: TRBV7-7; cdr3_nt: TGTGCTAGCAGTTCCGGGACAGGATCGGGCCTTAGCACAGATACGCAGTATTTT; cdr3_aa: CASSSGTGSGLSTDTQYF
clone_size: -; j_call: TRBJ1-1; d_call: -; v_call: TRBV4-3; cdr3_nt: TGCGCCAGCAGCCCGGGACTATCCGGCACTGAAGCTTTCTTT; cdr3_aa: CASSPGLSGTEAFF
clone_size: -; j_call: TRBJ1-5; d_call: TRBD1; v_call: TRBV15; cdr3_nt: TGTGCCACCAGCAGAGTCCAATCCGGGACAGGGAGGAGCAATCAGCCCCAGCATTTT; cdr3_aa: CATSRVQSGTGRSNQPQHF
clone_size: -; j_call: TRBJ1-1; d_call: TRBD1; v_call: TRBV10-3; cdr3_nt: TGTGCCATCAGGCCACAGGGGGAAGGCACTGAAGCTTTCTTT; cdr3_aa: CAIRPQGEGTEAFF
clone_size: -; j_call: TRBJ2-7; d_call: -; v_call: TRBV6-1; cdr3_nt: TGTGCCGCCCAGGCGACGGCCTCCTACGAGCAGTACTTC; cdr3_aa: CAAQATASYEQYF
clone_size: -; j_call: TRBJ1-2; d_call: TRBD1; v_call: TRBV19; cdr3_nt: TGTGCCAGTAGTACCCTCGGGACAGCCTTAGTAGAGGGCTACACCTTC; cdr3_aa: CASSTLGTALVEGYTF
clone_size: -; j_call: TRBJ2-1; d_call: -; v_call: TRBV27; cdr3_nt: TGTGCCAGCAGTTTAGGGGGGAATGAGCAGTTCTTC; cdr3_aa: CASSLGGNEQFF
clone_size: -; j_call: TRBJ1-5; d_call: -; v_call: TRBV4-1; cdr3_nt: TGCGCCAGCAGCCCCCTACCGGGACACCAAACAAGCAATCAGCCCCAGCATTTT; cdr3_aa: CASSPLPGHQTSNQPQHF
clone_size: -; j_call: TRBJ2-3; d_call: TRBD1; v_call: TRBV6-5; cdr3_nt: TGTGCCAGCAGTCAGACAGGGAAGGGAGATACGCAGTATTTT; cdr3_aa: CASSQTGKGDTQYF
clone_size: -; j_call: TRBJ1-2; d_call: -; v_call: TRBV5-1; cdr3_nt: TGCGCCAGCAGCTTCCAGGGGAGCTATGGCTACACCTTC; cdr3_aa: CASSFQGSYGYTF
clone_size: -; j_call: TRBJ1-4; d_call: TRBD1; v_call: TRBV4-1; cdr3_nt: TGCGCCAGCAGCCAAACCTATCAGGGGGCTTATGAAAAACTGTTTTTT; cdr3_aa: CASSQTYQGAYEKLFF
clone_size: once; j_call: TRBJ2-3; d_call: -; v_call: TRBV18; cdr3_nt: TGTGCCAGCTCACCATCTCGGACAGATACGCAGTATTTT; cdr3_aa: CASSPSRTDTQYF
clone_size: -; j_call: TRBJ2-7; d_call: TRBD2; v_call: TRBV19; cdr3_nt: TGTGCCAGTGGACTTGGGAGGGAACAGTACTTC; cdr3_aa: CASGLGREQYF
clone_size: -; j_call: TRBJ2-3; d_call: TRBD1; v_call: TRBV5-1; cdr3_nt: TGCGCCAGCAGCACCACCGGGACAGGGACGCAGTATTTT; cdr3_aa: CASSTTGTGTQYF
clone_size: -; j_call: TRBJ1-6; d_call: -; v_call: TRBV10-2; cdr3_nt: TGCGCCAGCAGTGAAACCCTCGGCAGCAGAGGTAATTCACCCCTCCACTTT; cdr3_aa: CASSETLGSRGNSPLHF
clone_size: -; j_call: TRBJ1-1; d_call: TRBD1; v_call: TRBV7-9; cdr3_nt: TGTGCCAGCCTCCAGGGACAGGAGAACACTGAAGCTTTCTTT; cdr3_aa: CASLQGQENTEAFF
clone_size: -; j_call: TRBJ2-1; d_call: -; v_call: TRBV30; cdr3_nt: TGTGCCTGGAGCTGGGGGAGGTACAATGAGCAGTTCTTC; cdr3_aa: CAWSWGRYNEQFF
clone_size: -; j_call: TRBJ2-3; d_call: -; v_call: TRBV28; cdr3_nt: TGTGCCAGCAGCGTGTCAGATACGCAGTATTTT; cdr3_aa: CASSVSDTQYF
clone_size: -; j_call: TRBJ1-5; d_call: -; v_call: TRBV18; cdr3_nt: TGTGCCAGCTCACCCGGGACTGCCGGGCCCCAGCATTTT; cdr3_aa: CASSPGTAGPQHF
clone_size: -; j_call: TRBJ1-1; d_call: -; v_call: TRBV29-1; cdr3_nt: TGCAGCGTTGAACAAGCGAACACTGAAGCTTTCTTT; cdr3_aa: CSVEQANTEAFF
clone_size: -; j_call: TRBJ2-1; d_call: -; v_call: TRBV29-1; cdr3_nt: TGCAGCGTTTCCCTCCTAGGATACAATGAGCAGTTCTTC; cdr3_aa: CSVSLLGYNEQFF
clone_size: -; j_call: TRBJ2-1; d_call: -; v_call: TRBV27; cdr3_nt: TGTGCCAGCAGTCCTGAGTGGGGAGCGTATGATGGGAATGAGCAGTTCTTC; cdr3_aa: CASSPEWGAYDGNEQFF